The present entry profiles one T cell receptor beta chain with its context. One entry per CDR3 protein results from TCRdb running MiXCR on the 5' RACE reads. The sample holds around 370,000 distinct CDR3 sequences; more than 20% are singletons and the top ten take under 15%. This sample is drawn from a study of T-cell memory formation after mild COVID-19. CDR3 size: 13 residues. Deletions cut 7 bases from V and 2 bases from J, with 10 bases between. Germline-derived CDR1 and CDR2 are KGHDR and SFDVKD. The V call is TRBV24-1, the J call TRBJ1-1, with D tentatively TRBD1 (6 bases). The receptor was isolated from an adult woman who had mild COVID-19 (a few samples of this study predate the infection). Cell type and time point are not known. The sample was PBMCs or a T cell subset sorted from them (not recorded which). In DNA form, the CDR3 reads TGTGCCACCAGCCCCGGGACAAACACTGAAGCTTTCTTT. The encoded protein is CATSPGTNTEAFF.